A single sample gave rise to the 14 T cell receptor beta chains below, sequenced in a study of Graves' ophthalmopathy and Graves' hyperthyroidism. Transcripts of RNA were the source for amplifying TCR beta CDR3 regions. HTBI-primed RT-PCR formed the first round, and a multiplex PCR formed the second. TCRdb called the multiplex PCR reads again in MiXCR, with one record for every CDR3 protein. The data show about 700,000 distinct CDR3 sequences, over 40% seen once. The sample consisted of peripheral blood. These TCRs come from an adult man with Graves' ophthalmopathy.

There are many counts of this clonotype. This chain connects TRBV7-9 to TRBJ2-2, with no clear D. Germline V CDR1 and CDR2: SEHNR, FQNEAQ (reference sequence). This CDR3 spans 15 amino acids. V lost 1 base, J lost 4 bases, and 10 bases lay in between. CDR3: CASSLEGPGTGELFF. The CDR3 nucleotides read TGTGCCAGCAGCTTAGAAGGGCCGGGCACCGGGGAGCTGTTTTTT.

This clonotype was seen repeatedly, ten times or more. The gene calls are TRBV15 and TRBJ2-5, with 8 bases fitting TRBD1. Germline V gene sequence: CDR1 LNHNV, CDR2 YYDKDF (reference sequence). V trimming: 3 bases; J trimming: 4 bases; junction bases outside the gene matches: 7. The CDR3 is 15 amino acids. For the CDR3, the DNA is TGTGCCACCAGCAGGCACAGGGGGTTTCTAGAGACCCAGTACTTC. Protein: CATSRHRGFLETQYF. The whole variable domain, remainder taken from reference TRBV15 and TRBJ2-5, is DAMVIQNPRYQVTQFGKPVTLSCSQTLNHNVMYWYQQKSSQAPKLLFHYYDKDFNNEADTPDNFQSRRPNTSFCFLDIRSPGLGDTAMYLCATSRHRGFLETQYFGPGTRLLVL.

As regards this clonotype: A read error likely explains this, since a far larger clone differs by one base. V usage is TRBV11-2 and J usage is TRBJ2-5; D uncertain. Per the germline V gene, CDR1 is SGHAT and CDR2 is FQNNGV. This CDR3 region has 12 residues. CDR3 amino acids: CASGLIQETQYF. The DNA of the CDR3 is TGTGCCAGCGGCTTGATCCAAGAGACCCAGTACTTC. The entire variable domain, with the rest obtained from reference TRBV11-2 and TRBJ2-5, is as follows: EAGVAQSPRYKIIEKRQSVAFWCNPISGHATLYWYQQILGQGPKLLIQFQNNGVVDDSQLPKDRFSAERLKGVDSTLKIQPAKLEDSAVYLCASGLIQETQYFGPGTRLLVL.

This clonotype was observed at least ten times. The CDR3 coding sequence is TGTGCCAGCAGCCAAGATCCCGGGATTGGCAATCAGCCCCAGCATTTT. Translating gives CASSQDPGIGNQPQHF. V usage is TRBV4-2 and J usage is TRBJ1-5; no clear D. The CDR3 spans 16 residues. V gave up 0 bases and J gave up 2 bases, with 11 bases separating them. Germline CDR1 LGHNA, CDR2 YNFKEQ.

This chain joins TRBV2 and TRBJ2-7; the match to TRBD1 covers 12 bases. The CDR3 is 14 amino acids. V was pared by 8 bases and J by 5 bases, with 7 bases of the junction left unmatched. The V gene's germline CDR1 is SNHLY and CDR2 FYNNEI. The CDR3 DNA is TGTGCCAGCGGTCGGGACAGGGGGCTCCACGAGCAGTACTTC. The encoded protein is CASGRDRGLHEQYF.

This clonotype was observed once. CDR3 DNA: TGTGCCAGCAGCTTGACCCAGGGGGAGAATGAGCAGTACTTC. Protein product: CASSLTQGENEQYF. The V and J genes are TRBV7-9 and TRBJ2-7; 7 nucleotides align to TRBD1. The CDR3 covers 14 residues. Germline loops: CDR1 SEHNR, CDR2 FQNEAQ (reference sequence). V was pared by 3 bases and J by 7 bases, with 9 bases of the junction left unmatched.

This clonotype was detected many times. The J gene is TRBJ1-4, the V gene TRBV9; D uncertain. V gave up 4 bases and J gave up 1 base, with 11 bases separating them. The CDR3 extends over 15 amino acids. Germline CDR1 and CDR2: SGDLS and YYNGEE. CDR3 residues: CASSRHGVTNEKLFF. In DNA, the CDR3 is TGTGCCAGCAGCCGCCACGGGGTAACTAATGAAAAACTGTTTTTT.

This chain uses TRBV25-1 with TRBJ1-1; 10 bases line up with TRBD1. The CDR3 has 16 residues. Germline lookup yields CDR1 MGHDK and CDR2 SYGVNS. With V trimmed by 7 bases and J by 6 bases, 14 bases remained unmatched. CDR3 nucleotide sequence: TGTGCCAGCACCCTGGAGGCGGGGACAGGGGCCCCTGAAGCTTTCTTT. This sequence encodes CASTLEAGTGAPEAFF.

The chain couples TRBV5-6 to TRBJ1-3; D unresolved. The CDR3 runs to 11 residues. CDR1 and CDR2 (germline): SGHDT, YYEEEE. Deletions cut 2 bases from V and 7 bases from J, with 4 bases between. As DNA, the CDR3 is TGTGCCAGCAGCTTTGCGAACACCATATATTTT. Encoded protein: CASSFANTIYF.

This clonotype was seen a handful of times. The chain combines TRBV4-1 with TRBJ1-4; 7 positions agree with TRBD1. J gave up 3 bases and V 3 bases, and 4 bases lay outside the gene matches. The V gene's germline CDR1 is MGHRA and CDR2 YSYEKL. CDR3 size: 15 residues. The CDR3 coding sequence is TGCGCCAGCAGCCAGATCGGGACAGCTAATGAAAAACTGTTTTTT. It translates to CASSQIGTANEKLFF.

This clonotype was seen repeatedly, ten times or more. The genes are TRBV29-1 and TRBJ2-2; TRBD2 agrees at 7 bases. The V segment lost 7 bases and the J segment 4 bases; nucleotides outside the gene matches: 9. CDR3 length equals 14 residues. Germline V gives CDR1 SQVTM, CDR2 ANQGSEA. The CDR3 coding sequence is TGCAGCGCCGCGACTAGCTCAGTCACCGGGGAGCTGTTTTTT. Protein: CSAATSSVTGELFF.

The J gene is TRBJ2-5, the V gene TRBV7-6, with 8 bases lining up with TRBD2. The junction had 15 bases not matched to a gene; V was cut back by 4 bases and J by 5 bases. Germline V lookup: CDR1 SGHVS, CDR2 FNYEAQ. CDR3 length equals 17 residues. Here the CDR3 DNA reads TGTGCCAGCAGCTCAAGCAGCGGGGGCGGTGGACGGGAGACCCAGTACTTC. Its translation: CASSSSSGGGGRETQYF.

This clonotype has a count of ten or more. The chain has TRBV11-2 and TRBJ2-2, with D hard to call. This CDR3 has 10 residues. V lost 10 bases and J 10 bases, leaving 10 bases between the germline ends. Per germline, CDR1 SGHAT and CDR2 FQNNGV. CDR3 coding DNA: TGTGCCACCCGAGGTGCGGAGCTGTTTTTT. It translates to CATRGAELFF. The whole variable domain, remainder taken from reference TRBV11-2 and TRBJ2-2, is EAGVAQSPRYKIIEKRQSVAFWCNPISGHATLYWYQQILGQGPKLLIQFQNNGVVDDSQLPKDRFSAERLKGVDSTLKIQPAKLEDSAVYLCATRGAELFFGEGSRLTVL.

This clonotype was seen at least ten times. CDR3: CSVEDRDRDRYTF. CDR3 DNA sequence: TGCAGCGTTGAAGATCGGGACAGGGACCGCTACACCTTC. This sequence joins TRBV29-1 and TRBJ1-2, with 9 bases aligning to TRBD1. The CDR3 extends over 13 amino acids. Germline assignment: CDR1 SQVTM and CDR2 ANQGSEA. Germline trimming cut 0 bases from V and 9 bases from J; bases unmatched to any gene: 5.